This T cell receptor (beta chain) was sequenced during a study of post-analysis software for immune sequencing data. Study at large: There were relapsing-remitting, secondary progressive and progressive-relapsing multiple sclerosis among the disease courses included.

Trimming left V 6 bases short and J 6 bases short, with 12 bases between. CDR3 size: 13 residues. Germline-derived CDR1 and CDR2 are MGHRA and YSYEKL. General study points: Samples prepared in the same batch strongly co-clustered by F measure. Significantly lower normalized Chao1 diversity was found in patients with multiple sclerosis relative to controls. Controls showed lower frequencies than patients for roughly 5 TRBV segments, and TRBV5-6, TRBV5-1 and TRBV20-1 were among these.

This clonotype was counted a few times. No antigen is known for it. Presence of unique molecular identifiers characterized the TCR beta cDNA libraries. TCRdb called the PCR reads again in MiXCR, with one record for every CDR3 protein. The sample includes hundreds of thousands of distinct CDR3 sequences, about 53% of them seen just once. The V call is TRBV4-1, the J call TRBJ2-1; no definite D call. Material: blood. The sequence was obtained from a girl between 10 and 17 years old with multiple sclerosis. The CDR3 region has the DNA TGCGCCAGCAGTCCTACTATCACCAATGAGCAGTTCTTC. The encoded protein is CASSPTITNEQFF.